The clone carrying this T cell receptor beta chain appeared a few times. Its antigen is not identified. The data belong to a study of post-analysis software for immune sequencing data. Study-wide background: The courses of disease that were included comprised relapsing-remitting, secondary progressive and progressive-relapsing multiple sclerosis.

V was clipped by 4 bases and J by 2 bases; unmatched bases: 8. From germline, CDR1 is SGDLS and CDR2 YYNGEE. The CDR3 contains 15 residues. TCR beta cDNA libraries had unique molecular identifiers. It was from roughly 1 to 10 million T cells that some 470,000 cDNA molecules came. TCRdb fed the PCR reads into MiXCR, producing one record per CDR3 protein. This table holds roughly 600,000 distinct CDR3 sequences, about 40% found once. Whole-study results and caveats: The study found TRBV5-6, TRBV5-1 and TRBV20-1 among 5 or 6 TRBV segments more frequent in patients than controls. By F measure, samples from a shared preparation batch strongly co-clustered. Normalized Chao1 diversity in multiple sclerosis patients fell significantly below that of controls.

The J gene is TRBJ2-5, the V gene TRBV9; 7 bases line up with TRBD2. The sequence derives from a girl between 10 and 17 years old with multiple sclerosis. The sequenced material came from blood. CDR3 residues: CASSSPRTSQETQYF. The DNA of the CDR3 is TGTGCCAGCAGCTCCCCCCGGACTAGTCAAGAGACCCAGTACTTC.